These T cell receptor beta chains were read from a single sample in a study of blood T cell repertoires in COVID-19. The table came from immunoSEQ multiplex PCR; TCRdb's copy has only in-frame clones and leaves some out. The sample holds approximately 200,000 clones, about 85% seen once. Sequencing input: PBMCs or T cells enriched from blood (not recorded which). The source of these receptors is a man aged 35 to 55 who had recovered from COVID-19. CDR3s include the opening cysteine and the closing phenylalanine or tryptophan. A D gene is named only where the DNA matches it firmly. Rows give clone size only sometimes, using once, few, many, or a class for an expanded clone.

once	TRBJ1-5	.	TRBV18	CASSLGQHSNQPQHF	TGTGCCAGCTCACTAGGACAGCATAGCAATCAGCCCCAGCATTTT
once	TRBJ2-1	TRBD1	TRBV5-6	CASSAGTVPFNEQFF	TGTGCCAGCAGCGCCGGGACAGTCCCGTTCAATGAGCAGTTCTTC
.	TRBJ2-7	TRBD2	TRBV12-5	CASGLPLAGGGYEQYF	TGTGCTAGTGGTTTGCCCTTAGCGGGAGGGGGCTACGAGCAGTACTTC
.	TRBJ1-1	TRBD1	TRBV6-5	CASSRTGGGTEAFF	TGTGCCAGCAGCCGTACAGGGGGCGGAACTGAAGCTTTCTTT
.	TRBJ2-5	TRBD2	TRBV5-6	CASSIRTSGAQETQYF	TGTGCCAGCAGCATTCGGACTAGCGGGGCCCAAGAGACCCAGTACTTC
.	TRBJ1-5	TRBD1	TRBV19	CASKGQGAYQPQHF	TGTGCCAGTAAGGGACAGGGGGCTTATCAGCCCCAGCATTTT
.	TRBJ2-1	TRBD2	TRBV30	CAWSVAGAPYNEQFF	TGTGCCTGGAGTGTTGCGGGAGCCCCTTACAATGAGCAGTTCTTC
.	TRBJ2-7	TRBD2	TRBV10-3	CAIRESKGGVVYEQYF	TGTGCCATCAGGGAGAGCAAGGGAGGGGTGGTTTACGAGCAGTACTTC
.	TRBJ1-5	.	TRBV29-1	CSVATELNQPQHF	TGCAGCGTTGCCACAGAATTAAATCAGCCCCAGCATTTT
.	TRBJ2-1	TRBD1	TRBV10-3	CAISYSDRGTTNEQFF	TGTGCCATCAGTTACTCCGACAGGGGTACCACCAATGAGCAGTTCTTC
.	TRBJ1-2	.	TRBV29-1	CSVGNRVLSGYTF	TGCAGCGTTGGGAACAGGGTTCTAAGCGGCTACACCTTC
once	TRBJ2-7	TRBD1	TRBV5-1	CASSIQGIHYEQYF	TGCGCCAGCAGCATACAGGGGATTCACTACGAGCAGTACTTC
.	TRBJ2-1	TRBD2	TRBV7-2	CASSYLAGEYNEQFF	TGTGCCAGCAGCTACCTAGCGGGAGAGTACAATGAGCAGTTCTTC
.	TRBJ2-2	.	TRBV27	CASSSSGTTNTGELFF	TGTGCCAGCAGTTCCTCCGGGACAACGAACACCGGGGAGCTGTTTTTT
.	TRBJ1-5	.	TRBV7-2	CASSLDRLGQPQHF	TGTGCCAGCAGCTTAGACAGGTTAGGTCAGCCCCAGCATTTT
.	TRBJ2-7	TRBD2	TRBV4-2	CASSQDLGLATYEQYF	TGTGCCAGCAGCCAAGATTTGGGACTAGCGACCTACGAGCAGTACTTC
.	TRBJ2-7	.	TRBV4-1	CASSQVGVNRGRREQYF	TGCGCCAGCAGCCAAGTCGGCGTAAACCGGGGTCGGAGGGAGCAGTACTTC
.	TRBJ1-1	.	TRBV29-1	CSVGGDGMNTEAFF	TGCAGCGTTGGGGGGGACGGCATGAACACTGAAGCTTTCTTT
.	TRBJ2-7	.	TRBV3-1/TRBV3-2	CASSQQGTSYEQYF	TGTGCCAGCAGCCAACAGGGAACCAGCTACGAGCAGTACTTC
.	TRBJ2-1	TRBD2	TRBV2	CASRGTSGRNEQFF	TGTGCCAGCAGGGGGACTAGCGGGAGGAATGAGCAGTTCTTC
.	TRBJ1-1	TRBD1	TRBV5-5	CASSLEDRGTEAFF	TGTGCCAGCAGCTTGGAGGACAGGGGAACTGAAGCTTTCTTT
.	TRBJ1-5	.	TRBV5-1	CASSVQSNQPQHF	TGCGCCAGCAGCGTACAGAGCAATCAGCCCCAGCATTTT
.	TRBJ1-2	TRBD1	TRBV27	CASSPDRGSPYGYTF	TGTGCCAGCAGCCCGGACAGGGGCAGCCCCTATGGCTACACCTTC
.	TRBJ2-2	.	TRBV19	CASSIKGRRDTGELFF	TGTGCCAGTAGTATAAAAGGCAGGAGGGACACCGGGGAGCTGTTTTTT
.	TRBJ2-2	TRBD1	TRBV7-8	CAAQGAGQVFGGELFF	TGTGCCGCACAGGGCGCCGGACAGGTTTTTGGCGGGGAGCTGTTTTTT
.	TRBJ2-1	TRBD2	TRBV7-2	CASSLEAGGHNEQFF	TGTGCCAGCAGCTTAGAAGCGGGAGGGCACAATGAGCAGTTCTTC
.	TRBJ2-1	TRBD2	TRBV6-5	CASRLTSGINEQFF	TGTGCCAGCAGGCTAACTAGCGGTATCAATGAGCAGTTCTTC
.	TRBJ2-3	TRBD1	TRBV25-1	CASSPRTGSPSDTQYF	TGTGCCAGCAGTCCCCGGACAGGGAGTCCATCAGATACGCAGTATTTT
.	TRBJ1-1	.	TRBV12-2	CASRLARDLNTEAFF	TGTGCAAGTCGCTTAGCGCGGGATTTGAACACTGAAGCTTTCTTT
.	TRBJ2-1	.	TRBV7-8	CASSLDAAYNEQFF	TGTGCCAGCAGCTTAGACGCAGCCTACAATGAGCAGTTCTTC
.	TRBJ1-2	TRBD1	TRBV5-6	CASSLEQDRGYYGYTF	TGTGCCAGCAGCTTGGAACAGGACAGGGGGTATTATGGCTACACCTTC
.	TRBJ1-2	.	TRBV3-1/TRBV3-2	CASSQDLSNYGYTF	TGTGCCAGCAGCCAAGATCTATCTAACTATGGCTACACCTTC